A selection of T cell receptor beta chains follows, all from one sample in a study of molecular identifiers for immune sequencing clone quantification. In TCRdb, the PCR reads were re-called with MiXCR into one record per CDR3 protein. The data hold approximately 500,000 distinct CDR3 sequences, with over 20% observed a single time. Sequenced: naive CD8+ T cells from blood, with Jurkat cell RNA spiked in. All receptors come from a human donor in good health. Some libraries in this study had Jurkat cell RNA spiked in. Both conserved end residues are part of each CDR3. The D gene is left open where the match is weak. Size tells how often a clone was seen (once, few, many) or the class of an expanded clone, and some rows leave it out.

CDR3nt: TGCGCCAGCAGCTTGGTCCCATATTCCGGGACTAGCGGGGCCTACGAGCAGTACTTC
CDR3aa: CASSLVPYSGTSGAYEQYF
v_gene: TRBV5-1
abundance: many
d_gene: TRBD2
j_gene: TRBJ2-7

CDR3nt: TGTGCCACCAGTGATAGTCGCGGACAGGACCTCTACGAGCAGTACTTC
CDR3aa: CATSDSRGQDLYEQYF
v_gene: TRBV24-1
abundance: few
d_gene: TRBD1
j_gene: TRBJ2-7

CDR3nt: TGTGCCAGCAGTGACCCGGGACTAGCGGAGTACGAGCAGTACTTC
CDR3aa: CASSDPGLAEYEQYF
v_gene: TRBV28
abundance: many
d_gene: TRBD2
j_gene: TRBJ2-7

CDR3nt: TGTGCCAGCAGTGAAGGGTATTCTCGGTCCTACGAGCAGTACTTC
CDR3aa: CASSEGYSRSYEQYF
v_gene: TRBV2
abundance: many
d_gene: NA
j_gene: TRBJ2-7

CDR3nt: TGCAGTGCTAGCGACACTAGCGGGAGCTCCTACGAGCAGTACTTC
CDR3aa: CSASDTSGSSYEQYF
v_gene: TRBV20-1
abundance: many
d_gene: TRBD2
j_gene: TRBJ2-7

CDR3nt: TGCGCCAGCAGCGCGGGACGAAGCTCCTACGAGCAGTACTTC
CDR3aa: CASSAGRSSYEQYF
v_gene: TRBV5-1
abundance: NA
d_gene: NA
j_gene: TRBJ2-7

CDR3nt: TGTGCCAGCAGTTACTCGAGAATACGAGACCCAGAGCAGTTCTTC
CDR3aa: CASSYSRIRDPEQFF
v_gene: TRBV6-6
abundance: few
d_gene: NA
j_gene: TRBJ2-1

CDR3nt: TGTGCCATCAGTGAGCCCGGGACAGGGGCGCTCGAGCAGTACTTC
CDR3aa: CAISEPGTGALEQYF
v_gene: TRBV10-3
abundance: NA
d_gene: TRBD1
j_gene: TRBJ2-7

CDR3nt: TGTGCCAGTAGTATCGGACTAGCGGGAGGGCCTAACAATGAGCAGTTCTTC
CDR3aa: CASSIGLAGGPNNEQFF
v_gene: TRBV19
abundance: NA
d_gene: TRBD2
j_gene: TRBJ2-1

CDR3nt: TGTGCCAGCAGTTTCACCGCAACCACTGAAGCTTTCTTT
CDR3aa: CASSFTATTEAFF
v_gene: TRBV2
abundance: many
d_gene: NA
j_gene: TRBJ1-1

CDR3nt: TGTGCCAGCAGCTCAGGACCGGGCAGCGAAAAACTGTTTTTT
CDR3aa: CASSSGPGSEKLFF
v_gene: TRBV13
abundance: few
d_gene: NA
j_gene: TRBJ1-4

CDR3nt: TGTGCCAGCAGGGTGGCAGGGGACTATAGCAATCAGCCCCAGCATTTT
CDR3aa: CASRVAGDYSNQPQHF
v_gene: TRBV6-2/TRBV6-3
abundance: few
d_gene: NA
j_gene: TRBJ1-5

CDR3nt: TGTGCCAGCAGCCAGGCAGGGGGGAGGGATACGCAGTATTTT
CDR3aa: CASSQAGGRDTQYF
v_gene: TRBV4-2
abundance: many
d_gene: NA
j_gene: TRBJ2-3

CDR3nt: TGTGCCAGCGCCCCGAGACTAGCGTGGAATGAGCAGTTCTTC
CDR3aa: CASAPRLAWNEQFF
v_gene: TRBV9
abundance: NA
d_gene: TRBD2
j_gene: TRBJ2-1

CDR3nt: TGTGCCAGCAGCCAAAGGGGGACTCGAAACGCCGACAGGGACACCTACAATGAGCAGTTCTTC
CDR3aa: CASSQRGTRNADRDTYNEQFF
v_gene: TRBV6-5
abundance: few
d_gene: NA
j_gene: TRBJ2-1

CDR3nt: TGTGCCAGCAGCTACGGCGGACAGAATCAGCCCCAGCATTTT
CDR3aa: CASSYGGQNQPQHF
v_gene: TRBV7-9
abundance: many
d_gene: NA
j_gene: TRBJ1-5

CDR3nt: TGCGCCAGCAGCCAAGATACTTCTGGGGCCAACGTCCTGACTTTC
CDR3aa: CASSQDTSGANVLTF
v_gene: TRBV4-3
abundance: NA
d_gene: NA
j_gene: TRBJ2-6

CDR3nt: TGTGCCAGCAGTATCGACAGGGCTAACTATGGCTACACCTTC
CDR3aa: CASSIDRANYGYTF
v_gene: TRBV6-5
abundance: many
d_gene: TRBD1
j_gene: TRBJ1-2

CDR3nt: TGCGCCAGCAGCCACCCCGGGACATCCTACGAGCAGTACTTC
CDR3aa: CASSHPGTSYEQYF
v_gene: TRBV4-1
abundance: many
d_gene: NA
j_gene: TRBJ2-7

CDR3nt: TGTGCCAGCAGTTTGCGGGGGGCAACATCCTACGAGCAGTACTTC
CDR3aa: CASSLRGATSYEQYF
v_gene: TRBV28
abundance: many
d_gene: TRBD2
j_gene: TRBJ2-7

CDR3nt: TGTGCCAGCTCACCAGCCGGGACAGGTCAAGAGACCCAGTACTTC
CDR3aa: CASSPAGTGQETQYF
v_gene: TRBV18
abundance: few
d_gene: TRBD1
j_gene: TRBJ2-5

CDR3nt: TGCGCCAGCAGCCAAGAAGAGGGGGGCCGTTCTGCCACCTTC
CDR3aa: CASSQEEGGRSATF
v_gene: TRBV4-3
abundance: NA
d_gene: NA
j_gene: TRBJ1-2

CDR3nt: TGTGCCAGCAGTCCTGGTGCCAGTCCCAGTGATCAGCCCCAGCATTTT
CDR3aa: CASSPGASPSDQPQHF
v_gene: TRBV2
abundance: NA
d_gene: NA
j_gene: TRBJ1-5

CDR3nt: TGTGCCAGCAGCCCCCCGCAGCAGCCAAATGAAAAACTGTTTTTT
CDR3aa: CASSPPQQPNEKLFF
v_gene: TRBV7-9
abundance: many
d_gene: NA
j_gene: TRBJ1-4

CDR3nt: TGTGCCAGCAGCCAAGATCAACTAGCGACGGTAGATACGCAGTATTTT
CDR3aa: CASSQDQLATVDTQYF
v_gene: TRBV3-1
abundance: many
d_gene: TRBD2
j_gene: TRBJ2-3

CDR3nt: TGTGCCAGCAGTTTCTCTTTCGGACAGGGTTATGAGCAGTTCTTC
CDR3aa: CASSFSFGQGYEQFF
v_gene: TRBV12-3/TRBV12-4
abundance: many
d_gene: TRBD1
j_gene: TRBJ2-1

CDR3nt: TGTGCCAGCAGCTTAGCGCTCACGGGAGACCACAATGAGCAGTTCTTC
CDR3aa: CASSLALTGDHNEQFF
v_gene: TRBV7-9
abundance: NA
d_gene: NA
j_gene: TRBJ2-1

CDR3nt: TGTGCCAGCACCCCCCCGGGAGTCGGCACAGATACGCAGTATTTT
CDR3aa: CASTPPGVGTDTQYF
v_gene: TRBV12-3/TRBV12-4
abundance: many
d_gene: NA
j_gene: TRBJ2-3

CDR3nt: TGCGCCAGCAGCCAAGAGGCGGGGGGGCTTATAACAGATACGCAGTATTTT
CDR3aa: CASSQEAGGLITDTQYF
v_gene: TRBV4-3
abundance: many
d_gene: TRBD2
j_gene: TRBJ2-3

CDR3nt: TGCAGCGTTGAAAGGACTAGCACAGATACGCAGTATTTT
CDR3aa: CSVERTSTDTQYF
v_gene: TRBV29-1
abundance: many
d_gene: NA
j_gene: TRBJ2-3